A single count supports the clone carrying this T cell receptor beta chain. Its antigen is undetermined. Oncomine TCR Beta short-read sequencing was applied to DNA from cultured CD4+ T cells. Each CDR3 protein gets one entry after TCRdb re-called the PCR reads with MiXCR. The sample comprises more than 4,500 distinct CDR3 sequences, around 50% of which are singletons, and approximately 60% rests with the top ten. V lost 5 bases, J lost 1 base, and 3 bases stayed unmatched. Germline V gene lookup returns CDR1 LNHDA and CDR2 SQIVND (reference sequence). The CDR3 consists of 14 residues. Treatment defined: approximately 11-day PBMC culture with coronavirus spike peptide pools or control peptides (ViraFEST assay). This record comes from a study of vaccination and CD4 T cells after COVID-19. Overall study: Sampling post-COVID took place a median around 91 days after diagnosis (range 35 to 161).

Material for sequencing was CD4+ T cells from blood, cultured in vitro. V is TRBV19 and J is TRBJ1-1, with TRBD1 identical over 8 bases. The source is a human donor who had recovered from COVID-19. In DNA, the CDR3 is TGTGCCAGTAGTGTCAGGGGGCGGAACACTGAAGCTTTCTTT. Translating it yields CASSVRGRNTEAFF.